This T cell receptor (beta chain) was captured in a study of spatial heterogeneity in lung cancer. The CDR3 covers 16 residues. V was pared by 4 bases and J by 1 base, with 5 bases of the junction left unmatched. Looked up from germline, CDR1 is DFQATT and CDR2 is SNEGSKA (reference sequence). Stated time point: blood at routine non-recurrence follow-up after resection. Unsorted tumor, nontumor lung tissue or cryopreserved PBMC supplied the whole RNA. TCRdb redid the calling of the 5' RACE reads with MiXCR, one entry per CDR3 protein. The repertoire holds about 41,000 distinct CDR3 sequences, with roughly a tenth as singletons. Only a few counts were recorded for this clonotype.

The receptor comes from a female donor with early-stage non-small cell lung cancer. The rearrangement uses TRBV20-1 and TRBJ1-5; 12 bases match TRBD1. Sequencing was performed on PBMCs, taken at follow-up. CDR3 in DNA: TGCAGTGCTACCGGGGGACAGGGGGCGAGCAATCAGCCCCAGCATTTT. Translating it yields CSATGGQGASNQPQHF.